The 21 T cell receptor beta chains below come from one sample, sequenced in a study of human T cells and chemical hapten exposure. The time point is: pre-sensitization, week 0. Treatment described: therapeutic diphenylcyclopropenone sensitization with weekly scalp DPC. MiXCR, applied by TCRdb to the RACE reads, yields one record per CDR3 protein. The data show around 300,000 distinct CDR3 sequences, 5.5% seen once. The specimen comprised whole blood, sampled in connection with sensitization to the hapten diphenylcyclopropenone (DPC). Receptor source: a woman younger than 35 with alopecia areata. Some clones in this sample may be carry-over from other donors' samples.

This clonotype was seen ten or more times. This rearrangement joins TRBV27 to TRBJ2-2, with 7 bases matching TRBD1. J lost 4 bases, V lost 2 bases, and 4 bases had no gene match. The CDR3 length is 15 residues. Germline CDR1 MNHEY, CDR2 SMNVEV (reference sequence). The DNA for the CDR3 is TGTGCCAGCAGTTTAGTACAGGGGACCACCGGGGAGCTGTTTTTT. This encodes CASSLVQGTTGELFF.

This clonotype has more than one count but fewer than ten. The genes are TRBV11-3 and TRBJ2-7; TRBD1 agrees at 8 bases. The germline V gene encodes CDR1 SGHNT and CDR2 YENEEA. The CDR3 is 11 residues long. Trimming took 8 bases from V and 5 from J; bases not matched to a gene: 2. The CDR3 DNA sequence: TGTGCCAGCGGCAGGGGGCACGAGCAGTACTTC. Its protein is CASGRGHEQYF.

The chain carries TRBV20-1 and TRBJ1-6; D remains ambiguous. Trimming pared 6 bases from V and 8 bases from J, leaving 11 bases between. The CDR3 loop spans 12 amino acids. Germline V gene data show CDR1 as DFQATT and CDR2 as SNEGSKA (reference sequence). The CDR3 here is CSAGSGDSPLHF. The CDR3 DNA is TGCAGTGCCGGGAGTGGCGATTCACCCCTCCACTTT.

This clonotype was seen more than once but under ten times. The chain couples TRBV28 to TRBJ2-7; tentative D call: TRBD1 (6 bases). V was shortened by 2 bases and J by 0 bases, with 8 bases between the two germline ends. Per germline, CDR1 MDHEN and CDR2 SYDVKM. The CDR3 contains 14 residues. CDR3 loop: CASSLGGTSYEQYF. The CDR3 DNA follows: TGTGCCAGCAGTTTAGGGGGCACCTCCTACGAGCAGTACTTC.

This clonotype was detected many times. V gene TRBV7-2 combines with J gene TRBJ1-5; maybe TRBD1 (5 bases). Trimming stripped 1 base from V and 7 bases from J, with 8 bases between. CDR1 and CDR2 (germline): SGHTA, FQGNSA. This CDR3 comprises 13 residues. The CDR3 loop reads CASSLGRTQPQHF. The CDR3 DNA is TGTGCCAGCAGCTTAGGAAGGACACAGCCCCAGCATTTT.

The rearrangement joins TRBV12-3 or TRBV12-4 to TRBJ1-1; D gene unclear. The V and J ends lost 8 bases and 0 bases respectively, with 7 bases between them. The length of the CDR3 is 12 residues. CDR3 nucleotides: TGTGCCAGCGACGCCATGAACACTGAAGCTTTCTTT. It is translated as CASDAMNTEAFF.

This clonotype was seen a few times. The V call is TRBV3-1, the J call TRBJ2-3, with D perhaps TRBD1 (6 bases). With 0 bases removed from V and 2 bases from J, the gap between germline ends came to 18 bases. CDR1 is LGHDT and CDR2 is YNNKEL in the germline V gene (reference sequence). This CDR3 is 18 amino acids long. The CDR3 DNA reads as TGTGCCAGCAGCCAAGACCCGTCAGGGGATCTTTTCACAGATACGCAGTATTTT. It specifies CASSQDPSGDLFTDTQYF.

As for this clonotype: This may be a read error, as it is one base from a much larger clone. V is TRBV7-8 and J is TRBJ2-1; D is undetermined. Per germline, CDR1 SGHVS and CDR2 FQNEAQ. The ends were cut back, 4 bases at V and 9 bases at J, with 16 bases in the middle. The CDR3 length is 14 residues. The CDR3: CASSSPRPRSEQFF. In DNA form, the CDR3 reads TGTGCCAGCAGCTCCCCTAGGCCTAGGAGTGAGCAGTTCTTC. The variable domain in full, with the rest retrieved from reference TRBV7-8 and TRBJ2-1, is GAGVSQSPRYKVAKRGQDVALRCDPISGHVSLFWYQQALGQGPEFLTYFQNEAQLDKSGLPSDRFFAERPEGSVSTLKIQRTQQEDSAVYLCASSSPRPRSEQFFGPGTRLTVL.

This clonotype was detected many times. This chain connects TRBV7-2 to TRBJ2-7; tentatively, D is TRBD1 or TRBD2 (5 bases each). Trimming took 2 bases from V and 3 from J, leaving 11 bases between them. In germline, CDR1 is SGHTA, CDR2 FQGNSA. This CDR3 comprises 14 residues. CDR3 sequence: CASSLSGTGYEQYF. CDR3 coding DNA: TGTGCCAGCAGCTTATCGGGGACGGGCTACGAGCAGTACTTC.

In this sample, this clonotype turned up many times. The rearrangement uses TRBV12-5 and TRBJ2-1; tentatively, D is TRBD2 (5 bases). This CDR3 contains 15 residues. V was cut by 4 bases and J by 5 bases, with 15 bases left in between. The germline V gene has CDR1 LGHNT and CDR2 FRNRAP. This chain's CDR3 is CASGSRLYEDNEQFF. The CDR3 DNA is TGTGCTAGTGGTTCCCGACTATATGAAGACAATGAGCAGTTCTTC. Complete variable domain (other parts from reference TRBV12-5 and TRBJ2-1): DARVTQTPRHKVTEMGQEVTMRCQPILGHNTVFWYRQTMMQGLELLAYFRNRAPLDDSGMPKDRFSAEMPDATLATLKIQPSEPRDSAVYFCASGSRLYEDNEQFFGPGTRLTVL.

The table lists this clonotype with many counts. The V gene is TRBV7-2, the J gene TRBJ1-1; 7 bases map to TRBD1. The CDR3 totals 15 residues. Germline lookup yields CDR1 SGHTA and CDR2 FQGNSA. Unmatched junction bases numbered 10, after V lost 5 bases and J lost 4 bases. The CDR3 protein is CASSPRQGSGTEAFF. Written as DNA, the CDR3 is TGTGCCAGCAGCCCGCGACAGGGATCGGGCACTGAAGCTTTCTTT.

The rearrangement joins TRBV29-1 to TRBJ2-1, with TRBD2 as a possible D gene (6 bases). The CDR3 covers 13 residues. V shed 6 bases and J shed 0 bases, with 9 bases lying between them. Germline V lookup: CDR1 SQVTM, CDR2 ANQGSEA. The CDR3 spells CSVGLSSYNEQFF. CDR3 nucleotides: TGCAGCGTGGGACTGAGCTCCTACAATGAGCAGTTCTTC.

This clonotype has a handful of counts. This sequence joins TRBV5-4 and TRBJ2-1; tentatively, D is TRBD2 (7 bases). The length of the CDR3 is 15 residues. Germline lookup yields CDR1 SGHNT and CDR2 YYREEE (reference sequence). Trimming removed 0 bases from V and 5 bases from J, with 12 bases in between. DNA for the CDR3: TGTGCCAGCAGCTTGGCCGCGGGGGCCAACAATGAGCAGTTCTTC. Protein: CASSLAAGANNEQFF.

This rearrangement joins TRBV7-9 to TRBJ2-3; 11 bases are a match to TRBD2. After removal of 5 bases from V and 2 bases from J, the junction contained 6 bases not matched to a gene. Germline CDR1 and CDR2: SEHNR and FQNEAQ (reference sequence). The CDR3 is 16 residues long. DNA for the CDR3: TGTGCCAGCAGCCCGGGGACTAGCGGAATCACAGATACGCAGTATTTT. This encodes CASSPGTSGITDTQYF.

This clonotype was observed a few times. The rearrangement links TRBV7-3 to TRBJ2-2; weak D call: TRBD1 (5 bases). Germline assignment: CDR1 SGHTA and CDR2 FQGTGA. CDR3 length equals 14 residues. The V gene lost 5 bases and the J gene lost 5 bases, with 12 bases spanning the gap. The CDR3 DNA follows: TGTGCCAGCAGCCCCCAGACAGAAACCGGGGAGCTGTTTTTT. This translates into CASSPQTETGELFF.

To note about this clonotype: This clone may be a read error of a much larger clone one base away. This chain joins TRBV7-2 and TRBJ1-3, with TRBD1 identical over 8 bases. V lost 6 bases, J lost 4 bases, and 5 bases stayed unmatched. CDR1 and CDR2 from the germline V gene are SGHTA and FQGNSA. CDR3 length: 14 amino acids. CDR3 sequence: CASRRTGRGNTIYF. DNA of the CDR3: TGTGCCAGCAGAAGGACAGGGAGGGGAAACACCATATATTTT.

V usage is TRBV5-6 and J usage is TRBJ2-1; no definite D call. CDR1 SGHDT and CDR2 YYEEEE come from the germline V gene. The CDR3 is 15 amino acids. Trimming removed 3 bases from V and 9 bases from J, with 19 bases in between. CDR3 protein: CASSSGPRSSGEQFF. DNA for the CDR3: TGTGCCAGCAGCTCCGGGCCCCGGTCGTCTGGTGAGCAGTTCTTC.

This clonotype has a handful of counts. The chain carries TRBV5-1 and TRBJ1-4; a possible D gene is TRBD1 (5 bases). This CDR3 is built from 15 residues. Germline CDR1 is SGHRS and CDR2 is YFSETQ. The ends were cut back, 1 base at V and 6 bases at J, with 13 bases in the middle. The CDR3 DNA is TGCGCCAGCAGCTTGTGGGGAGGGGCCGATGAAAAACTGTTTTTT. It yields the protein CASSLWGGADEKLFF.

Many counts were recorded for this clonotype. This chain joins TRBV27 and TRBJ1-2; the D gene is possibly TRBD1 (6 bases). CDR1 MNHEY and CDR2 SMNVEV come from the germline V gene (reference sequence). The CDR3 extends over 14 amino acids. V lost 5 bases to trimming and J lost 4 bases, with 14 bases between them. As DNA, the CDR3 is TGTGCCAGCAGTCCCACAGGGCCCCGCTATGGCTACACCTTC. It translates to CASSPTGPRYGYTF.

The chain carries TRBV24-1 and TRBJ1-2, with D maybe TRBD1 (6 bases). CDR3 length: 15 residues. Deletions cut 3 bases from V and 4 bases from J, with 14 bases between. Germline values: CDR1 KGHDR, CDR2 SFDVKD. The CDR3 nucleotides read TGTGCCACCAGTGATCCGGGACAAGGTCTCTATGGCTACACCTTC. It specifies CATSDPGQGLYGYTF.

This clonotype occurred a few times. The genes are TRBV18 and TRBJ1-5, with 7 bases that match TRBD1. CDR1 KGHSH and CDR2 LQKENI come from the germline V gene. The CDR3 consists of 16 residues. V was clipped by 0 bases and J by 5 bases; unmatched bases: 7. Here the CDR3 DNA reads TGTGCCAGCTCACCACCTCCCGGGACAGATGATCAGCCCCAGCATTTT. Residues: CASSPPPGTDDQPQHF.